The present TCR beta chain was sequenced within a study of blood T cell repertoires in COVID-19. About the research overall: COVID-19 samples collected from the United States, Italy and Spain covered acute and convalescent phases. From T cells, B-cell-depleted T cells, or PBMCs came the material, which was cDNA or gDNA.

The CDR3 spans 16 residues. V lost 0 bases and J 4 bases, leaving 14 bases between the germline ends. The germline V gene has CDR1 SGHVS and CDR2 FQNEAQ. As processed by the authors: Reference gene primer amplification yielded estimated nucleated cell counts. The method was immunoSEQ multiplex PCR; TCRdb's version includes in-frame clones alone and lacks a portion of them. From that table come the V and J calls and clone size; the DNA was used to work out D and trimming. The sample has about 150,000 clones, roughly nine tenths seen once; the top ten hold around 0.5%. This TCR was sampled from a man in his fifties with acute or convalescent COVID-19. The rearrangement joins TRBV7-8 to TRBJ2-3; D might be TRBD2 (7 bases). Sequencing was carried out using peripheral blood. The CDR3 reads CASSLAGGRSADTQYF. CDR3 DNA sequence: TGTGCCAGCAGCTTAGCGGGGGGGCGTAGCGCAGATACGCAGTATTTT.